The 5 T cell receptor beta chains presented below share a single source sample, sequenced in a study of shared clonotypes between healthy human individuals. Measured with immunoSEQ multiplex PCR; TCRdb has only the in-frame clones, and not every one. This table has about 1 million clones, around 76% appearing once. The specimen was memory CD4+ T cells sorted from blood. Subset noted: CD45RA-negative fraction. Receptor source: a man between 18 and 29 years old in good health.

The sample holds a few counts of this clone. The chain recombines TRBV7-9 with TRBJ2-3; 8 bases match TRBD2. V lost 7 bases to trimming and J lost 4 bases; unmatched junction nucleotides: 10. CDR3 length: 15 amino acids. Looked up from germline, CDR1 is SEHNR and CDR2 is FQNEAQ (reference sequence). The CDR3 DNA reads TGTGCCAGCAACGGGGGGGCCTTCACAGCAGATACGCAGTATTTT. It encodes CASNGGAFTADTQYF. The full variable domain, its missing parts supplied by reference TRBV7-9 and TRBJ2-3, is DTGVSQNPRHKITKRGQNVTFRCDPISEHNRLYWYRQTLGQGPEFLTYFQNEAQLEKSRLLSDRFSAERPKGSFSTLEIQRTEQGDSAMYLCASNGGAFTADTQYFGPGTRLTVL.

The chain uses TRBV7-2 and TRBJ2-7; D may be TRBD2 (6 bases). The germline V and J ends were trimmed by 1 base and 2 bases, with 12 bases remaining between them. Germline V gene data show CDR1 as SGHTA and CDR2 as FQGNSA. CDR3 size: 15 residues. CDR3 in DNA: TGTGCCAGCAGCTTAGATGGACTACCAGCCTACGAGCAGTACTTC. It translates to CASSLDGLPAYEQYF.

The CDR3 nucleotides read TGTGCCAGCAGGGGGACAGGCTACGGCTACACCTTC. This encodes CASRGTGYGYTF. The chain combines TRBV5-6 with TRBJ1-2; 8 positions agree with TRBD1. The CDR3 has 12 amino acids. Germline trimming cut 5 bases from V and 8 bases from J; bases unmatched to any gene: 5. The germline CDR1 and CDR2 sequences are SGHDT and YYEEEE. The entire variable domain, with the rest obtained from reference TRBV5-6 and TRBJ1-2, is as follows: DAGVTQSPTHLIKTRGQQVTLRCSPKSGHDTVSWYQQALGQGPQFIFQYYEEEERQRGNFPDRFSGHQFPNYSSELNVNALLLGDSALYLCASRGTGYGYTFGSGTRLTVV.

Concerning this clone itself: In the same sample, other DNA sequences code for this CDR3. The chain joins TRBV7-9 to TRBJ1-3; possibly TRBD1 for D (5 bases). The V gene lost 1 base and the J gene lost 1 base, with 5 bases spanning the gap. The CDR3 sequence is 14 residues long. CDR1 and CDR2 from the germline V gene are SEHNR and FQNEAQ (reference sequence). CDR3 nucleotides: TGTGCCAGCAGCTTAGAGGGGTCTGGAAACACCATATATTTT. This codes for CASSLEGSGNTIYF.

This chain joins TRBV30 and TRBJ2-1; possible D gene TRBD1, 7 bases. This CDR3 has 14 amino acids. The germline V gene encodes CDR1 GTSNPN and CDR2 SVGIG (reference sequence). With 4 bases removed from V and 1 base from J, the gap between germline ends came to 11 bases. The CDR3 region is CAWTQGGSYNEQFF. CDR3 in DNA: TGTGCCTGGACCCAGGGGGGTTCCTACAATGAGCAGTTCTTC.